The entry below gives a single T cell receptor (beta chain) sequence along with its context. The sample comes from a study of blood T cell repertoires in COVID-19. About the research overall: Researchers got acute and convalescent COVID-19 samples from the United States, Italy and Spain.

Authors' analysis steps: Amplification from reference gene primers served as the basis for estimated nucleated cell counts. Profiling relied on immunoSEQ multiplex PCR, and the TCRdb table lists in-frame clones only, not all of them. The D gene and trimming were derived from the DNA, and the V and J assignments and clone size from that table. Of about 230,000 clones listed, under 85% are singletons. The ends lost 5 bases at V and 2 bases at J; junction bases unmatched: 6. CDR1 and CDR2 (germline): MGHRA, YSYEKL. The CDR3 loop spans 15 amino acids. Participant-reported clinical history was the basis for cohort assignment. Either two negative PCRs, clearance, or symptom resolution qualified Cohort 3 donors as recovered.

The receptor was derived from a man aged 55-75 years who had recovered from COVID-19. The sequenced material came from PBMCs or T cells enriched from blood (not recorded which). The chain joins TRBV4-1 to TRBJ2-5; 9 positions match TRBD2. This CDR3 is CASSATTSGQETQYF. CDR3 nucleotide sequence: TGCGCCAGCAGCGCGACGACTAGCGGACAAGAGACCCAGTACTTC.